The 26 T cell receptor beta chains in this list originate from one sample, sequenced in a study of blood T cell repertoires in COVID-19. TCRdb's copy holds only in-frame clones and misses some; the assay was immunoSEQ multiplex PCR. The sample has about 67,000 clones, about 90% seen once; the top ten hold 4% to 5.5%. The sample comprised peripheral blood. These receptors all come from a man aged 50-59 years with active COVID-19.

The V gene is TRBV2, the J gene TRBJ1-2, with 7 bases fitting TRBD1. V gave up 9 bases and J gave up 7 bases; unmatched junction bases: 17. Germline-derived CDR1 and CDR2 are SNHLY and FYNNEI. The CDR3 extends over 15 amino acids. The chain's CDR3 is CASIPGQARPSGYTF. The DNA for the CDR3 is TGTGCCAGTATTCCAGGACAGGCTCGCCCGAGTGGCTACACCTTC.

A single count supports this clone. This CDR3 reads CAWSPPGDTQYF. Written as DNA, the CDR3 is TGTGCCTGGAGTCCCCCGGGAGATACGCAGTATTTT. The genes are TRBV30 and TRBJ2-3, with D unresolved. CDR3 length: 12 residues. Per the germline V gene, CDR1 is GTSNPN and CDR2 is SVGIG (reference sequence). V lost 2 bases to trimming and J lost 5 bases, with 8 bases between them.

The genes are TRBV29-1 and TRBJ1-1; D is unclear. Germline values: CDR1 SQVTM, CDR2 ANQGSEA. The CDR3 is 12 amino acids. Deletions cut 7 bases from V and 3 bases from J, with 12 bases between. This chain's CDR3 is CSGGRVDTEAFF. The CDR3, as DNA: TGCAGCGGCGGGAGGGTGGACACTGAAGCTTTCTTT.

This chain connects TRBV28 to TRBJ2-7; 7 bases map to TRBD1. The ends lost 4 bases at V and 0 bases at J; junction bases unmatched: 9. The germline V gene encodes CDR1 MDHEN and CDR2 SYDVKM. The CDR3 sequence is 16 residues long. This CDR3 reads CASSSPGQRSSYEQYF. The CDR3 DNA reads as TGTGCCAGCAGTTCCCCGGGACAGAGATCCTCCTACGAGCAGTACTTC. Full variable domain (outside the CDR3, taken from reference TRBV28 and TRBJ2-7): DVKVTQSSRYLVKRTGEKVFLECVQDMDHENMFWYRQDPGLGLRLIYFSYDVKMKEKGDIPEGYSVSREKKERFSLILESASTNQTSMYLCASSSPGQRSSYEQYFGPGTRLTVT.

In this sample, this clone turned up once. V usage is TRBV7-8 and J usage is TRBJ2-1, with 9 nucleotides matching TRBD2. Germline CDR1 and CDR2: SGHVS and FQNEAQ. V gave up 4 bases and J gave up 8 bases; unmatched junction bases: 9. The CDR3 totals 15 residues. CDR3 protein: CASSSLSGREDEQFF. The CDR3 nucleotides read TGTGCCAGCAGCTCCCTTAGCGGGAGAGAGGATGAGCAGTTCTTC.

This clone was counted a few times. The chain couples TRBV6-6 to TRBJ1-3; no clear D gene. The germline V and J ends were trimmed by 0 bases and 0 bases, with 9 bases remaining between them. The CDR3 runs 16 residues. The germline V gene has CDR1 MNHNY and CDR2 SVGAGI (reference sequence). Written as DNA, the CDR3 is TGTGCCAGCAGTTACTCTTCTTCTTTCTCTGGAAACACCATATATTTT. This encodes CASSYSSSFSGNTIYF.

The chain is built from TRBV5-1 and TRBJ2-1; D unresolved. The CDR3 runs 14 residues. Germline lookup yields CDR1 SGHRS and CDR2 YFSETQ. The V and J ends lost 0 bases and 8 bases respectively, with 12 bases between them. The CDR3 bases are TGCGCCAGCAGCTTGGCCAAAGAACTGGATGAGCAGTTCTTC. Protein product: CASSLAKELDEQFF.

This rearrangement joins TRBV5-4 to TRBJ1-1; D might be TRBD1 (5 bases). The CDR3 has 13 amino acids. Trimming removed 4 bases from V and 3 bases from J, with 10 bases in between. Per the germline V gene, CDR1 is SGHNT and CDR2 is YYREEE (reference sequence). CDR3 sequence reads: CASSRWGDTEAFF. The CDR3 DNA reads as TGTGCCAGCAGCCGTTGGGGGGACACTGAAGCTTTCTTT. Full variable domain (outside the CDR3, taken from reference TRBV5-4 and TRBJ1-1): ETGVTQSPTHLIKTRGQQVTLRCSSQSGHNTVSWYQQALGQGPQFIFQYYREEENGRGNFPPRFSGLQFPNYSSELNVNALELDDSALYLCASSRWGDTEAFFGQGTRLTVV.

The CDR3: CASSPQLGGETQYF. CDR3 coding DNA: TGTGCCAGCAGCCCCCAACTAGGCGGGGAGACCCAGTACTTC. The V and J genes are TRBV7-2 and TRBJ2-5; perhaps TRBD2 as D (5 bases). The CDR3 covers 14 residues. The germline V gene has CDR1 SGHTA and CDR2 FQGNSA. With 5 bases removed from V and 5 bases from J, the gap between germline ends came to 15 bases.

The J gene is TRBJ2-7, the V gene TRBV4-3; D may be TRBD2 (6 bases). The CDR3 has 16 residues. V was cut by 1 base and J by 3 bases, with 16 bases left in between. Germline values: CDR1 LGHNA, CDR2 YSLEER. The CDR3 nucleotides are TGCGCCAGCAGCCAAGGGGCGGGAAAAACCTTCTACGAGCAGTACTTC. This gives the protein CASSQGAGKTFYEQYF.

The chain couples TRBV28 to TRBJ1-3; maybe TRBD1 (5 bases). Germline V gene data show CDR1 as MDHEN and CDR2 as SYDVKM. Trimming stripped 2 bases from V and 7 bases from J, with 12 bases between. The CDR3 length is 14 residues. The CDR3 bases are TGTGCCAGCAGTTTACGGGACTCGGGTAACACCATATATTTT. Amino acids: CASSLRDSGNTIYF.

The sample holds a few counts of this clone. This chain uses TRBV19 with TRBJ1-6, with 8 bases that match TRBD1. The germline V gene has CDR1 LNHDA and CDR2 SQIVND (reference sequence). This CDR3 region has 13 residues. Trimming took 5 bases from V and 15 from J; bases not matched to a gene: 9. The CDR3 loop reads CASSPRRQGRLHF. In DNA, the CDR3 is TGTGCCAGTAGTCCCAGACGACAGGGGCGCCTCCACTTT.

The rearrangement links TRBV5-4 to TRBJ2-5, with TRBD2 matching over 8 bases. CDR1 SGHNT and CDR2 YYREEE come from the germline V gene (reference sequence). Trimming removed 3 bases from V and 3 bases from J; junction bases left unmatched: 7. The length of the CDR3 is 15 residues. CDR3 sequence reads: CASSSSGRTEETQYF. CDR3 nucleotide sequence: TGTGCCAGCAGCTCGAGCGGGAGAACGGAAGAGACCCAGTACTTC.

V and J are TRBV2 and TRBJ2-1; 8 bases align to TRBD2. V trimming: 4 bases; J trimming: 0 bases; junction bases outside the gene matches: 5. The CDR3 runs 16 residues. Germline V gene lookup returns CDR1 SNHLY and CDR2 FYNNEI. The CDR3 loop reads CASSASSGSSYNEQFF. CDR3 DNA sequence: TGTGCCAGCAGTGCATCGAGCGGGAGCTCCTACAATGAGCAGTTCTTC.

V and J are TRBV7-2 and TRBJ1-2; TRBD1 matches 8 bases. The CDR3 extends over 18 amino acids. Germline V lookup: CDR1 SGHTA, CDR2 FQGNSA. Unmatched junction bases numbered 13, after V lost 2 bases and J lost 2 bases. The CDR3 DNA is TGTGCCAGCAGCTTATTTAAACGTACAGGGGGAGGCAACTATGGCTACACCTTC. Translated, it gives CASSLFKRTGGGNYGYTF.

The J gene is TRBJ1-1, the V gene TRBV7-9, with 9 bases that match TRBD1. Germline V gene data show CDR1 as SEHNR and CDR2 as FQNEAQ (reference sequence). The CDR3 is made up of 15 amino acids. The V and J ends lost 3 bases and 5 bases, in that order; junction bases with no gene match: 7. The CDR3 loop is CASSLGQGGTTEAFF. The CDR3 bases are TGTGCCAGCAGCTTGGGACAGGGAGGAACGACTGAAGCTTTCTTT.

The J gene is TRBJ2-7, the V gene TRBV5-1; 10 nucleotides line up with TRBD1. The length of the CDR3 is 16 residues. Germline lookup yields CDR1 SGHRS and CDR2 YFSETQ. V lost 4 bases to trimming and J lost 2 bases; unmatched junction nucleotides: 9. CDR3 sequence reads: CASSPRGDRGPYEQYF. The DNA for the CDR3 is TGCGCCAGCAGCCCGCGTGGGGACAGGGGCCCCTACGAGCAGTACTTC.

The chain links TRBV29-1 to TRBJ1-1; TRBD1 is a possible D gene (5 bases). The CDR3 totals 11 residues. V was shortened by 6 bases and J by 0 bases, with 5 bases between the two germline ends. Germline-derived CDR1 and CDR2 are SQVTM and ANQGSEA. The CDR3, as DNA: TGCAGCGTGACAGTGAACACTGAAGCTTTCTTT. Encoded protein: CSVTVNTEAFF. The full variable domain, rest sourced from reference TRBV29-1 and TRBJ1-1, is SAVISQKPSRDICQRGTSLTIQCQVDSQVTMMFWYRQQPGQSLTLIATANQGSEATYESGFVIDKFPISRPNLTFSTLTVSNMSPEDSSIYLCSVTVNTEAFFGQGTRLTVV.

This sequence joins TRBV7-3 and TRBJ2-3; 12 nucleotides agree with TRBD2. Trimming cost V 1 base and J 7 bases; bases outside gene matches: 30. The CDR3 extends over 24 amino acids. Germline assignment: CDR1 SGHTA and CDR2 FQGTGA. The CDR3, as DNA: TGTGCCAGCAGCTTAAGTTTTTTACACCGGGCCACGCCAACTAGCGGGAGGAATGATAATACGCAGTATTTT. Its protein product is CASSLSFLHRATPTSGRNDNTQYF.

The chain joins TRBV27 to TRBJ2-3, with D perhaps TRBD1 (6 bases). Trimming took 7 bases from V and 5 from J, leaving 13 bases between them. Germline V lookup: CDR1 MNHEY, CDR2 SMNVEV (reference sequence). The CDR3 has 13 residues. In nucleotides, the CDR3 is TGTGCCAGCAATCTCAGGGGTGGAGATACGCAGTATTTT. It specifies CASNLRGGDTQYF.

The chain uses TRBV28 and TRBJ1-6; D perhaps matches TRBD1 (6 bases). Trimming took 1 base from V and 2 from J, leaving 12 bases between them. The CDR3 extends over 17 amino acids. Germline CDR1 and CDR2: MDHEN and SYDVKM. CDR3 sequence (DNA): TGTGCCAGCAGTTTATTAAGAGGACAGACCTATAATTCACCCCTCCACTTT. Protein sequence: CASSLLRGQTYNSPLHF.

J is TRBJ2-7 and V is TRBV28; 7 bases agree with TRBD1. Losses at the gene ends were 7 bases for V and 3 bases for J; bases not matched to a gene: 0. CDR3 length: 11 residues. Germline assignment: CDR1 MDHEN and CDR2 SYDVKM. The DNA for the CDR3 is TGTGCCAGCACAGGGGGCTACGAGCAGTACTTC. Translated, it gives CASTGGYEQYF.

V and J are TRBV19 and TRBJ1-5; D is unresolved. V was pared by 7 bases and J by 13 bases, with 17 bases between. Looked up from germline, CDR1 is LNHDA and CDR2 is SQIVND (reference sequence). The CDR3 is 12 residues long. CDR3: CASNQPPQTQHF. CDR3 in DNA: TGTGCCAGTAACCAGCCCCCACAGACACAGCATTTT.

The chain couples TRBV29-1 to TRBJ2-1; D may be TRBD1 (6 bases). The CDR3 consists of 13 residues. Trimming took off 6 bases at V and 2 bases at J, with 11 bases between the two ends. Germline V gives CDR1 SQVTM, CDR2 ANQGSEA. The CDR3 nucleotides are TGCAGCGTCACAGGGCGCGCCTACAATGAGCAGTTCTTC. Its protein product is CSVTGRAYNEQFF.

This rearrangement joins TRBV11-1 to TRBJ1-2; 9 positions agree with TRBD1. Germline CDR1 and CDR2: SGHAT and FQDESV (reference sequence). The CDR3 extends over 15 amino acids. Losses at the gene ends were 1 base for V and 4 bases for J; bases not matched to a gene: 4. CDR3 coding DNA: TGTGCCAGCAGCTTAGAGGCGACAGGGGGCTATGGCTACACCTTC. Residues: CASSLEATGGYGYTF.

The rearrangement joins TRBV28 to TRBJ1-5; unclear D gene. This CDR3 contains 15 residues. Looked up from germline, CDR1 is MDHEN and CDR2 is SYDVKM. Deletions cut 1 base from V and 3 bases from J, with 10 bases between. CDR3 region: CASSLYSPSNQPQHF. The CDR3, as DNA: TGTGCCAGCAGTTTATACAGTCCCTCCAATCAGCCCCAGCATTTT.